This T cell receptor (beta chain) derives from a study of T cell repertoires in cytomegalovirus infection. Study outcomes and limitations: HLA-C-restricted TCR beta clonotypes specific for CMV led the ex vivo response.

This clonotype was picked up many times. What it recognizes is unknown. TCRdb reprocessed the reads via MiXCR and lists one record per CDR3 protein. The data contain hundreds of thousands of distinct CDR3 sequences, about two fifths of them seen just once; the ten biggest clones take up roughly two fifths. The germline CDR1 and CDR2 sequences are MNHEY and SMNVEV (reference sequence). This CDR3 region has 15 residues. The J segment lost 5 bases and the V segment lost 5 bases, leaving 6 bases of the junction unmatched. Sample: cultured PBMCs, taken from culture after CMV antigen stimulation. The rearrangement joins TRBV27 to TRBJ2-1; 10 nucleotides agree with TRBD2. This TCR was recovered from a human donor in good health (CMV status not recorded). Some clones in this sample may be carry-over from other donors' samples. The DNA of the CDR3 is TGTGCCAGCAGTCCCGGGACTAGCGATGACAATGAGCAGTTCTTC. It codes for CASSPGTSDDNEQFF.